These 5 T cell receptor beta chains originate from one sample sequenced in a study of CDR3 diversity in severe acne (dated by TCRdb to 2018 to 2020). Library construction relied on PCR. TCRdb shows the sequencer as Illumina HiSeq 2000. TCRdb passed the public sequencing reads through fastp at Q25 and MiXCR, retaining productive beta sequences. Under each unique CDR3 protein, matching rows form one entry showing the most common genes and DNA. Across this sample there are around 94,000 distinct CDR3 sequences, with 51% seen only once. Over 10% of the sample rests with the top ten. The sample taken for sequencing was blood. These receptors all stem from a male donor with acne.

The chain combines TRBV11-2 with TRBJ2-7, with D perhaps being TRBD1 or TRBD2 (5 bases each). Deletions cut 7 bases from V and 2 bases from J, with 12 bases between. This CDR3 region has 13 residues. Germline CDR1 reads SGHAT; CDR2 reads FQNNGV. The CDR3 sequence is CASKTGAPYEQYF. The CDR3 DNA reads as TGTGCCAGCAAGACCGGGGCTCCCTACGAGCAGTACTTC.

The CDR3 region is CASSLDPSVDEQYF. The CDR3 nucleotides read TGTGCCAGCAGCTTGGATCCATCGGTAGACGAGCAGTACTTC. The V call is TRBV7-9, the J call TRBJ2-7; D unclear. The CDR3 covers 14 residues. The germline CDR1 and CDR2 sequences are SEHNR and FQNEAQ (reference sequence). V shed 3 bases and J shed 5 bases, with 14 bases lying between them.

This chain uses TRBV5-8 with TRBJ2-5; 15 positions agree with TRBD2. The germline V gene encodes CDR1 SGHTS and CDR2 YDEGEE. V lost 5 bases and J lost 5; bases outside the gene matches: 13. The CDR3 sequence is 18 residues long. The CDR3 reads CASSKGLAGGALGETQYF. The CDR3 DNA reads as TGTGCCAGCAGTAAGGGACTAGCGGGAGGAGCGTTGGGGGAGACCCAGTACTTC.

This clonotype was recorded only once. The CDR3 loop reads CASSEQPGQGLNTGELFF. CDR3 in DNA: TGTGCCAGCAGTGAACAACCTGGACAGGGGCTAAACACCGGGGAGCTGTTTTTT. The rearrangement links TRBV25-1 to TRBJ2-2, with 9 nucleotides matching TRBD1. The J segment lost 2 bases and the V segment lost 2 bases, leaving 9 bases of the junction unmatched. Germline assignment: CDR1 MGHDK and CDR2 SYGVNS. The CDR3 consists of 18 residues.

This clonotype was seen a few times. The rearrangement links TRBV7-2 to TRBJ2-5, with TRBD2 matching over 8 bases. The CDR3 loop spans 15 amino acids. CDR1 SGHTA and CDR2 FQGNSA come from the germline V gene. The J segment lost 1 base and the V segment lost 2 bases, leaving 3 bases of the junction unmatched. In DNA, the CDR3 is TGTGCCAGCAGCTTAAGCGGGAGCCTCCAAGAGACCCAGTACTTC. This encodes CASSLSGSLQETQYF.